One sample yielded the 21 T cell receptor beta chains listed below, sequenced in a study of control samples from healthy donors and cancer patients (dated by TCRdb to the early 2020s). To prepare the library, the immunoSEQ multiplex PCR assay was applied. Not all clones reach the TCRdb copy of this immuneACCESS table, which keeps in-frame sequences only. Checked studies attribute under half of the gap to unresolved V genes and leave the rest unexplained. Recorded for this sample are approximately 150,000 clones; about 95% of them occurred a single time. The top ten clones comprise 14% of the sample. The sequencing sample was made of PBMCs. The source of these receptors is a man aged 60-69 years with colorectal cancer.

The V and J genes are TRBV27 and TRBJ1-5; D is ambiguous. V was trimmed by 5 bases and J by 4 bases, leaving 6 bases between them. This CDR3 is 12 amino acids long. Germline assignment: CDR1 MNHEY and CDR2 SMNVEV (reference sequence). CDR3 nucleotide sequence: TGTGCCAGCAGTCCCTTAAATCAGCCCCAGCATTTT. This gives the protein CASSPLNQPQHF.

This chain joins TRBV28 and TRBJ2-7; D unresolved. Germline CDR1 MDHEN, CDR2 SYDVKM. The CDR3 is made up of 15 amino acids. The ends were cut back, 5 bases at V and 2 bases at J, with 16 bases in the middle. The CDR3: CASSPLDGSTYEQYF. The DNA for the CDR3 is TGTGCCAGCAGTCCTCTCGACGGTAGCACCTACGAGCAGTACTTC. The full variable domain, with the rest looked up from reference TRBV28 and TRBJ2-7, is DVKVTQSSRYLVKRTGEKVFLECVQDMDHENMFWYRQDPGLGLRLIYFSYDVKMKEKGDIPEGYSVSREKKERFSLILESASTNQTSMYLCASSPLDGSTYEQYFGPGTRLTVT.

This chain links TRBV29-1 with TRBJ2-5; D may correspond to TRBD1 or TRBD2 (5 bases each). Trimming removed 3 bases from V and 5 bases from J, with 10 bases in between. The CDR3 is 12 residues long. CDR1 and CDR2 from the germline V gene are SQVTM and ANQGSEA. The chain's CDR3 is CSVDNRGETQYF. In nucleotides, the CDR3 is TGCAGCGTTGATAATCGGGGCGAGACCCAGTACTTC.

The chain recombines TRBV30 with TRBJ2-1; the match to TRBD1 covers 7 bases. Germline assignment: CDR1 GTSNPN and CDR2 SVGIG (reference sequence). After removal of 3 bases from V and 2 bases from J, the junction contained 7 bases not matched to a gene. The CDR3 has 15 amino acids. In DNA form, the CDR3 reads TGTGCCTGGAGATTCGGGACAGACGCCTACAATGAGCAGTTCTTC. This sequence encodes CAWRFGTDAYNEQFF. The whole variable domain, remainder taken from reference TRBV30 and TRBJ2-1, is SQTIHQWPATLVQPVGSPLSLECTVEGTSNPNLYWYRQAAGRGLQLLFYSVGIGQISSEVPQNLSASRPQDRQFILSSKKLLLSDSGFYLCAWRFGTDAYNEQFFGPGTRLTVL.

The chain uses TRBV9 and TRBJ1-4; D is unresolved. Germline CDR1 and CDR2: SGDLS and YYNGEE. This CDR3 comprises 15 residues. V was trimmed by 0 bases and J by 2 bases, leaving 8 bases between them. The CDR3 sequence: CASSVGPETNEKLFF. CDR3 DNA sequence: TGTGCCAGCAGCGTAGGCCCCGAGACTAATGAAAAACTGTTTTTT.

The chain employs TRBV24-1 and TRBJ2-2; D gene ambiguous. Germline loops: CDR1 KGHDR, CDR2 SFDVKD. CDR3 length: 15 residues. V lost 3 bases and J 5 bases, leaving 12 bases between the germline ends. CDR3: CATSDPRMRTGELFF. The CDR3 DNA reads as TGTGCCACCAGTGATCCCCGGATGAGGACCGGGGAGCTGTTTTTT.

The rearrangement links TRBV10-3 to TRBJ2-3, with TRBD1 as a possible D gene (7 bases). The germline CDR1 and CDR2 sequences are ENHRY and SYGVKD. CDR3 length: 15 residues. V lost 6 bases to trimming and J lost 7 bases, with 20 bases between them. The CDR3 loop reads CAIRQGTDSGYTQYF. The CDR3, as DNA: TGTGCCATCAGACAGGGGACTGACTCAGGATATACGCAGTATTTT.

The rearrangement uses TRBV10-1 and TRBJ2-7; D might be TRBD2 (5 bases). The CDR3 has 12 residues. Germline CDR1 and CDR2: WNHNN and SYGVQD (reference sequence). V lost 4 bases and J lost 5, with 9 bases in between. CDR3 in DNA: TGCGCCAGCAGTGTGCACGGGAACGAGCAGTACTTC. Residues: CASSVHGNEQYF.

Points on this clone: The germline gene is not matched at one end of the junction; a read error may be the cause. J is TRBJ1-1 and V is TRBV6-5, with D possibly TRBD1 on 5 matching bases. This CDR3 spans 12 amino acids. The germline CDR1 and CDR2 sequences are MNHEY and SVGAGI. The CDR3 sequence: CASTYWGTEAFF. The CDR3 DNA reads TGTGCCAGCACTTACTGGGGGACTGAAGCTTTCTTT.

This chain connects TRBV2 to TRBJ2-2; D might be TRBD1 (5 bases). The CDR3 sequence is 14 residues long. V was pared by 7 bases and J by 1 base, with 10 bases between. Germline V CDR1 and CDR2: SNHLY, FYNNEI. CDR3 sequence: CASIPDMNTGELFF. In DNA, the CDR3 is TGTGCCAGCATACCGGACATGAACACCGGGGAGCTGTTTTTT. Looking up the rest from reference TRBV2 and TRBJ2-2 gives the full variable domain: EPEVTQTPSHQVTQMGQEVILRCVPISNHLYFYWYRQILGQKVEFLVSFYNNEISEKSEIFDDQFSVERPDGSNFTLKIRSTKLEDSAMYFCASIPDMNTGELFFGEGSRLTVL.

Comments on this clone: The sample holds other DNA sequences that translate to the same CDR3. The chain joins TRBV6-5 to TRBJ1-1; the match to TRBD1 covers 8 bases. The length of the CDR3 is 14 residues. The V segment lost 5 bases and the J segment 5 bases; nucleotides outside the gene matches: 7. Germline CDR1 is MNHEY and CDR2 is SVGAGI. The CDR3 DNA follows: TGTGCCAGCAGTCCGCAGGGGGCGAGGACTGAAGCTTTCTTT. It encodes CASSPQGARTEAFF.

The chain links TRBV4-3 to TRBJ1-5; D is unresolved. This CDR3 has 17 amino acids. CDR1 and CDR2 from the germline V gene are LGHNA and YSLEER. V gave up 4 bases and J gave up 3 bases, with 19 bases separating them. CDR3 residues: CASSPSLARNLNQPQHF. In nucleotides, the CDR3 is TGCGCCAGCAGCCCCTCCTTAGCACGGAACCTCAATCAGCCCCAGCATTTT.

This clone came up once. The chain couples TRBV7-9 to TRBJ1-1, with D possibly matching TRBD1 (6 bases). The V end lost 2 bases, the J end lost 0 bases, and 10 bases lay between the germline ends. The CDR3 spans 15 residues. Germline lookup yields CDR1 SEHNR and CDR2 FQNEAQ (reference sequence). The CDR3 DNA sequence: TGTGCCAGCAGCTTATTGGGGGCTCTGAACACTGAAGCTTTCTTT. This codes for CASSLLGALNTEAFF.

Of note for this clone: The CDR3 carries no conserved terminal phenylalanine or tryptophan, so it likely arises from a read error. The DNA is left out, because the CDR3 cannot be placed on it with certainty; the CDR3 is given as TCRdb lists it. The V and J genes are TRBV10-1 and TRBJ1-1. Including both end residues, the CDR3 is 12 amino acids long. Looked up from germline, CDR1 is WNHNN and CDR2 is SYGVQD (reference sequence). The CDR3 sequence is CASRLSGDAEKC.

This clone was detected a few times. The chain couples TRBV5-1 to TRBJ2-1; D might be TRBD1 (5 bases). CDR3 length equals 15 residues. CDR1 and CDR2 (germline): SGHRS, YFSETQ. Trimming removed 0 bases at V and 5 bases at J, with 12 bases between. In DNA form, the CDR3 reads TGCGCCAGCAGCTTGGATCCAGGGTCGGACAATGAGCAGTTCTTC. As protein: CASSLDPGSDNEQFF.

The CDR3: CASSLRLGTGNEQFF. The CDR3 DNA follows: TGTGCCAGCAGCTTACGGCTTGGCACGGGGAATGAGCAGTTCTTC. The V call is TRBV7-9, the J call TRBJ2-1; D might be TRBD2 (5 bases). Trimming left V 2 bases short and J 7 bases short, with 15 bases between. CDR1 and CDR2 (germline): SEHNR, FQNEAQ (reference sequence). This CDR3 has 15 residues.

The rearrangement links TRBV12-3 or TRBV12-4 to TRBJ1-1, with TRBD1 matching 7 bases. The V and J ends lost 6 bases and 3 bases, in that order; junction bases with no gene match: 4. The CDR3 covers 13 residues. The CDR3 DNA reads TGTGCCAGCAGCTCTGGGACAGACACTGAAGCTTTCTTT. It yields the protein CASSSGTDTEAFF.

This clone was seen only a few times. This rearrangement joins TRBV7-2 to TRBJ2-7; unclear D gene. Germline V lookup: CDR1 SGHTA, CDR2 FQGNSA. This CDR3 region has 13 residues. V was cut by 5 bases and J by 0 bases, with 8 bases left in between. In nucleotides, the CDR3 is TGTGCCAGCAGCGCTCCCAGCTCCTACGAGCAGTACTTC. This encodes CASSAPSSYEQYF.

V gene TRBV19 combines with J gene TRBJ2-5; TRBD2 aligns across 11 bases. CDR1 and CDR2 from the germline V gene are LNHDA and SQIVND (reference sequence). The CDR3 runs to 17 residues. The V segment lost 1 base and the J segment 3 bases; nucleotides outside the gene matches: 7. As DNA, the CDR3 is TGTGCCAGTAGTATAGGACTAGCGGGGTCTTTAAAAGAGACCCAGTACTTC. Protein sequence: CASSIGLAGSLKETQYF. Supplemented by reference TRBV19 and TRBJ2-5, the full variable domain reads DGGITQSPKYLFRKEGQNVTLSCEQNLNHDAMYWYRQDPGQGLRLIYYSQIVNDFQKGDIAEGYSVSREKKESFPLTVTSAQKNPTAFYLCASSIGLAGSLKETQYFGPGTRLLVL.

The V call is TRBV5-1, the J call TRBJ2-2; 11 bases fit TRBD2. CDR3 length: 19 amino acids. V lost 1 base, J lost 0 bases, and 8 bases stayed unmatched. CDR1 and CDR2 from the germline V gene are SGHRS and YFSETQ. The CDR3 DNA is TGCGCCAGCAGCTTGCGACTAGCGGGGAGGGGAACGAACACCGGGGAGCTGTTTTTT. Translating gives CASSLRLAGRGTNTGELFF.

The V call is TRBV5-1, the J call TRBJ1-1; no firm D call. The CDR3 is 15 amino acids. Trimming removed 3 bases from V and 0 bases from J, with 12 bases in between. Per the germline V gene, CDR1 is SGHRS and CDR2 is YFSETQ. CDR3 sequence: CASSSAPEVNTEAFF. Here the CDR3 DNA reads TGCGCCAGCAGCTCGGCCCCAGAAGTGAACACTGAAGCTTTCTTT.